Each of the 21 T cell receptor beta chains below was sequenced from the same sample in a study of early T cells in non-severe SARS-CoV-2 infection. TCRdb reanalysed the 5' RACE reads using MiXCR and keeps one entry per CDR3 protein. Found here are tens of thousands of distinct CDR3 sequences, approximately 6.3% of them singletons; the top ten hold 5.8%. The sequences come from whole blood, collected at baseline. These receptors were taken from an adult who was a healthcare worker with PCR-confirmed SARS-CoV-2 infection or an uninfected control (not recorded which).

The rearrangement uses TRBV28 and TRBJ1-5, with D unclear. Germline assignment: CDR1 MDHEN and CDR2 SYDVKM. The V end lost 5 bases, the J end lost 7 bases, and 9 bases lay between the germline ends. The CDR3 contains 12 residues. Here the CDR3 DNA reads TGTGCCAGCAGTCCCCTGAGGCAGCCCCAGCATTTT. The encoded protein is CASSPLRQPQHF. The full variable domain, in which reference TRBV28 and TRBJ1-5 provide the parts outside the CDR3, is DVKVTQSSRYLVKRTGEKVFLECVQDMDHENMFWYRQDPGLGLRLIYFSYDVKMKEKGDIPEGYSVSREKKERFSLILESASTNQTSMYLCASSPLRQPQHFGDGTRLSIL.

Notes on this clonotype: This may be a read error, as it is one base from a much larger clone. The chain employs TRBV7-8 and TRBJ2-1; 10 bases map to TRBD1. The trim removed 7 bases at V and 7 bases at J, leaving 4 bases unmatched. CDR3 length: 13 amino acids. Looked up from germline, CDR1 is SGHVS and CDR2 is FQNEAQ. The CDR3 is CASMGQGYNEQFF. The CDR3 DNA sequence: TGTGCCAGCATGGGACAGGGGTATAATGAGCAGTTCTTC.

This clonotype was found many times. The chain links TRBV4-2 to TRBJ1-2; D not resolved. V was pared by 0 bases and J by 6 bases, with 17 bases between. CDR1 is LGHNA and CDR2 is YNFKEQ in the germline V gene. This CDR3 is built from 16 residues. CDR3 residues: CASSQEIVTATDGYTF. In DNA form, the CDR3 reads TGTGCCAGCAGCCAAGAAATCGTCACGGCCACTGATGGCTACACCTTC.

This clonotype was counted ten times or more. The CDR3 here is CASSVTAGNEQFF. For the CDR3, the DNA is TGTGCCAGCAGCGTAACCGCAGGGAATGAGCAGTTCTTC. The chain links TRBV7-6 to TRBJ2-1, with D possibly being TRBD1 (5 bases). Germline V lookup: CDR1 SGHVS, CDR2 FNYEAQ. Trimming stripped 5 bases from V and 7 bases from J, with 12 bases between. The CDR3 totals 13 residues. The entire variable domain, with the rest obtained from reference TRBV7-6 and TRBJ2-1, is as follows: GAGVSQSPRYKVTKRGQDVALRCDPISGHVSLYWYRQALGQGPEFLTYFNYEAQQDKSGLPNDRFSAERPEGSISTLTIQRTEQRDSAMYRCASSVTAGNEQFFGPGTRLTVL.

This sequence joins TRBV6-1 and TRBJ1-1; D is uncertain. Trimming pared 1 base from V and 2 bases from J, leaving 11 bases between. Per the germline V gene, CDR1 is MNHNS and CDR2 is SASEGT. The length of the CDR3 is 15 residues. CDR3 loop: CASSEVRTYNTEAFF. CDR3 nucleotides: TGTGCCAGCAGTGAAGTCAGGACCTACAACACTGAAGCTTTCTTT.

This clonotype was seen ten or more times. An end of the junction differs from the germline gene, which may be a read error. The chain links TRBV29-1 to TRBJ2-7; 12 bases fit TRBD1. Germline V gives CDR1 SQVTM, CDR2 ANQGSEA. This CDR3 has 14 residues. The DNA for the CDR3 is TGCAGCGTTTCCGGGACAGGGGGCTCCCACGAGCAGTACTTC. It yields the protein CSVSGTGGSHEQYF.

The CDR3 loop is CSVVPGPGDTQYF. CDR3 nucleotides: TGCAGCGTTGTGCCGGGCCCAGGGGATACGCAGTATTTT. The chain carries TRBV29-1 and TRBJ2-3; a weak D match, TRBD1 (5 bases). CDR1 SQVTM and CDR2 ANQGSEA come from the germline V gene. The CDR3 contains 13 residues. The V end lost 4 bases, the J end lost 6 bases, and 14 bases lay between the germline ends.

This clonotype was seen more than once but under ten times. V gene TRBV7-9 combines with J gene TRBJ1-3; D is unclear. V lost 2 bases, J lost 0 bases, and 11 bases lay in between. Germline CDR1 and CDR2: SEHNR and FQNEAQ (reference sequence). The CDR3 contains 16 residues. Here the CDR3 reads CASSLFGVNSGNTIYF. CDR3 nucleotides: TGTGCCAGCAGCTTATTCGGGGTCAACTCTGGAAACACCATATATTTT.

This clonotype was seen many times. The chain employs TRBV5-4 and TRBJ1-1; D remains unclear. Trimming pared 0 bases from V and 7 bases from J, leaving 4 bases between. The CDR3 is 11 amino acids. The V gene's germline CDR1 is SGHNT and CDR2 YYREEE (reference sequence). This CDR3 is CASSLEGEAFF. CDR3 sequence (DNA): TGTGCCAGCAGCTTGGAGGGTGAAGCTTTCTTT. Supplemented by reference TRBV5-4 and TRBJ1-1, the full variable domain reads ETGVTQSPTHLIKTRGQQVTLRCSSQSGHNTVSWYQQALGQGPQFIFQYYREEENGRGNFPPRFSGLQFPNYSSELNVNALELDDSALYLCASSLEGEAFFGQGTRLTVV.

This clonotype was observed many times. The gene calls are TRBV4-2 and TRBJ2-7; no clear D gene. Per the germline V gene, CDR1 is LGHNA and CDR2 is YNFKEQ. Trimming left V 2 bases short and J 5 bases short, with 19 bases between. The length of the CDR3 is 16 residues. The CDR3 bases are TGTGCCAGCAGCCAACTAACCCGGGCCCTGAGCCACGAGCAGTACTTC. Protein product: CASSQLTRALSHEQYF.

This chain uses TRBV12-3 or TRBV12-4 with TRBJ1-5; the match to TRBD1 covers 7 bases. V was pared by 7 bases and J by 4 bases, with 10 bases of the junction left unmatched. CDR3 length: 15 residues. As DNA, the CDR3 is TGTGCCAGCATCAACAGGGGAAATAGGAATCAGCCCCAGCATTTT. As protein: CASINRGNRNQPQHF.

The V gene is TRBV7-6, the J gene TRBJ1-1; D ambiguous. V shed 1 base and J shed 3 bases, with 6 bases lying between them. This CDR3 spans 13 amino acids. Per the germline V gene, CDR1 is SGHVS and CDR2 is FNYEAQ. The CDR3 loop is CASSLDRDTEAFF. In nucleotides, the CDR3 is TGTGCCAGCAGCTTAGACCGGGACACTGAAGCTTTCTTT.

This clonotype was detected only a few times. J is TRBJ2-1 and V is TRBV19; D uncertain. V gave up 5 bases and J gave up 0 bases, with 11 bases separating them. CDR3 size: 15 residues. The germline V gene has CDR1 LNHDA and CDR2 SQIVND (reference sequence). The CDR3 sequence: CASSEDRSSYNEQFF. DNA for the CDR3: TGTGCCAGTAGTGAAGACCGTAGCTCCTACAATGAGCAGTTCTTC.

This clonotype was seen only a few times. The CDR3 DNA reads TGTGCTAGTTATGAATGTGGCACAGATACGCAGTATTTT. This translates into CASYECGTDTQYF. V is TRBV12-5 and J is TRBJ2-3; no definite D call. Deletions cut 8 bases from V and 1 base from J, with 10 bases between. Germline loops: CDR1 LGHNT, CDR2 FRNRAP. The CDR3 spans 13 residues.

The chain links TRBV29-1 to TRBJ2-3; the D is unclear. CDR1 is SQVTM and CDR2 is ANQGSEA in the germline V gene. The V gene lost 4 bases and the J gene lost 3 bases, with 11 bases spanning the gap. There are 13 residues in the CDR3. CDR3 sequence (DNA): TGCAGCGTTGTTAAGGCAGTTACAGATACGCAGTATTTT. It encodes CSVVKAVTDTQYF.

The chain couples TRBV20-1 to TRBJ2-7, with TRBD2 matching 12 bases. CDR1 is DFQATT, CDR2 SNEGSKA, per germline (reference sequence). With 5 bases clipped from V and 0 bases from J, the junction kept 5 bases outside the gene matches. The CDR3 length is 15 residues. The CDR3 bases are TGCAGTGCTGCTAGCGGGGGGGAGAGCTCCTACGAGCAGTACTTC. Its translation is CSAASGGESSYEQYF.

This clonotype occurred a few times. The rearrangement joins TRBV4-2 to TRBJ1-5; D gene unclear. The CDR3 is 14 residues long. Germline loops: CDR1 LGHNA, CDR2 YNFKEQ. Between the trimmed V and J ends, which lost 0 bases and 4 bases, there was a span of 7 bases. CDR3 nucleotide sequence: TGTGCCAGCAGCCAAGATGCGGCTAATCAGCCCCAGCATTTT. Translated: CASSQDAANQPQHF.

This clonotype was counted between two and nine times. The rearrangement joins TRBV9 to TRBJ2-1, with a weak D call TRBD2 (6 bases). CDR1 and CDR2 (germline): SGDLS, YYNGEE. V lost 7 bases to trimming and J lost 5 bases, with 13 bases between them. The CDR3 runs 13 residues. CDR3 nucleotide sequence: TGTGCCAGCGGCGGGGATTGGAACAATGAGCAGTTCTTC. Translated, it gives CASGGDWNNEQFF.

This clonotype was observed a few times. The chain couples TRBV2 to TRBJ2-7; D remains ambiguous. CDR3 size: 13 residues. Trimming shortened V by 6 bases and J by 7 bases, and 16 bases separated the two germline ends. CDR1 is SNHLY and CDR2 is FYNNEI in the germline V gene. As DNA, the CDR3 is TGTGCCAGCAGAGAACGGGTCCTACGTGAGCAGTACTTC. Translation gives CASRERVLREQYF.

Ten or more counts support this clonotype. The V call is TRBV7-9, the J call TRBJ2-4; tentatively, D is TRBD1 (6 bases). The CDR3 runs to 13 residues. CDR1 and CDR2 (germline): SEHNR, FQNEAQ (reference sequence). The ends were cut back, 6 bases at V and 9 bases at J, with 15 bases in the middle. CDR3 DNA sequence: TGTGCCAGCAGTTTACAGGGTCGGGGCATTCAGTACTTC. Its protein product is CASSLQGRGIQYF.

This clonotype was counted between two and nine times. This CDR3 is CASSLERADTQYF. The CDR3 DNA reads as TGCGCCAGCAGCTTGGAGCGAGCAGATACGCAGTATTTT. The V gene is TRBV5-1, the J gene TRBJ2-3; no clear D. From germline, CDR1 is SGHRS and CDR2 YFSETQ. The CDR3 is 13 residues long. Trimming pared 0 bases from V and 4 bases from J, leaving 6 bases between.